The T cell receptor (beta chain) described here comes from a study of cytomegalovirus exposure and HLA in healthy donors. The PCR used 60 Vbeta and 13 Jbeta primers. Some clones are missing from TCRdb's copy, which holds only in-frame ones; the method was immunoSEQ multiplex PCR. The table includes hundreds of thousands of clones, approximately 80% detected once. The CDR3 runs to 15 residues. Trimming took off 7 bases at V and 6 bases at J, with 19 bases between the two ends. CDR1 LNHDA and CDR2 SQIVND come from the germline V gene (reference sequence). Sequences were obtained from PBMCs. The origin of this receptor is a male donor in good health and CMV-seronegative. The chain joins TRBV19 to TRBJ2-1; possibly TRBD2 for D (5 bases). CDR3 nucleotides: TGTGCCAGTACCAAAGGAGTGCTAGAGGGCAATGAGCAGTTCTTC. As protein: CASTKGVLEGNEQFF.